The 25 T cell receptor beta chains reported below all come from one sample, sequenced in a study of T cells in Graves' hyperthyroidism and ophthalmopathy. Authors of the study amplified TCR beta CDR3 regions from RNA transcripts. During a first-round RT-PCR of the TCR CDR3, the HTBI primer set was used. TCRdb redid the calling of the multiplex PCR reads with MiXCR, one entry per CDR3 protein. This table has a few hundred thousand distinct CDR3 sequences, 14% to 15% appearing once. The sample consisted of blood. The receptors derive from a woman younger than 45 with Graves' hyperthyroidism.

The genes are TRBV20-1 and TRBJ1-1, with D maybe TRBD1 (6 bases). CDR3 length: 13 amino acids. Germline V lookup: CDR1 DFQATT, CDR2 SNEGSKA (reference sequence). The V end lost 5 bases, the J end lost 1 base, and 11 bases lay between the germline ends. The CDR3 protein is CSAYGQRNTEAFF. The DNA for the CDR3 is TGCAGTGCTTATGGACAGCGGAACACTGAAGCTTTCTTT.

The chain has TRBV12-3 or TRBV12-4 and TRBJ2-2, with TRBD2 matching over 10 bases. The CDR3 has 17 residues. V trimming: 8 bases; J trimming: 1 base; junction bases outside the gene matches: 10. The CDR3 region is CASRPRTSGMNTGELFF. CDR3 DNA: TGTGCCAGCCGTCCCCGCACTAGCGGGATGAACACCGGGGAGCTGTTTTTT.

This clonotype was recorded a few times. V gene TRBV5-1 combines with J gene TRBJ2-5; D tentatively fits TRBD1 or TRBD2 (6 bases each). The CDR3 runs to 15 residues. V was shortened by 4 bases and J by 1 base, with 14 bases between the two germline ends. The germline gives CDR1 SGHRS, CDR2 YFSETQ. DNA for the CDR3: TGCGCCAGCAGCCCGGGGGCGGGAACCCAAGAGACCCAGTACTTC. Protein product: CASSPGAGTQETQYF. Full variable domain (remainder filled in from reference TRBV5-1 and TRBJ2-5): KAGVTQTPRYLIKTRGQQVTLSCSPISGHRSVSWYQQTPGQGLQFLFEYFSETQRNKGNFPGRFSGRQFSNSRSEMNVSTLELGDSALYLCASSPGAGTQETQYFGPGTRLLVL.

This clonotype was found many times. The chain combines TRBV7-2 with TRBJ2-1; tentative D call: TRBD2 (6 bases). Trimming cost V 5 bases and J 6 bases, with 14 bases left between them. CDR1 and CDR2 (germline): SGHTA, FQGNSA. This CDR3 has 14 amino acids. The CDR3 sequence: CASSNRGAGNEQFF. The CDR3 DNA reads as TGTGCCAGCAGCAACCGCGGGGCCGGCAATGAGCAGTTCTTC.

The chain is built from TRBV6-5 and TRBJ2-2; D remains ambiguous. CDR1 is MNHEY, CDR2 SVGAGI, per germline. The germline V and J ends were trimmed by 0 bases and 4 bases, with 18 bases remaining between them. The CDR3 consists of 18 residues. The CDR3 DNA reads as TGTGCCAGCAGTTACTCGATCCTCGAGAGAGCGACCACCGGGGAGCTGTTTTTT. Amino acid sequence: CASSYSILERATTGELFF.

The rearrangement joins TRBV15 to TRBJ2-1, with D hard to call. Trimming removed 0 bases from V and 8 bases from J, with 11 bases in between. Looked up from germline, CDR1 is LNHNV and CDR2 is YYDKDF (reference sequence). The CDR3 contains 14 residues. The CDR3 loop reads CATSREGFSYEQFF. The CDR3 DNA is TGTGCCACCAGCAGAGAGGGTTTCAGCTATGAGCAGTTCTTC. The variable domain in full, with the rest retrieved from reference TRBV15 and TRBJ2-1, is DAMVIQNPRYQVTQFGKPVTLSCSQTLNHNVMYWYQQKSSQAPKLLFHYYDKDFNNEADTPDNFQSRRPNTSFCFLDIRSPGLGDTAMYLCATSREGFSYEQFFGPGTRLTVL.

This clonotype was counted at least ten times. The V and J genes are TRBV5-1 and TRBJ2-3; TRBD2 might be the D (5 bases). V was trimmed by 0 bases and J by 0 bases, leaving 17 bases between them. The CDR3 contains 18 residues. Germline CDR1 is SGHRS and CDR2 is YFSETQ. This chain's CDR3 is CASSLAPARGSSTDTQYF. For the CDR3, the DNA is TGCGCCAGCAGCTTGGCCCCCGCCCGCGGGTCTAGCACAGATACGCAGTATTTT.

In regard to this clonotype: A much larger clone lies one base from this, so it may be a read error. This chain joins TRBV2 and TRBJ1-1; D gene uncertain. CDR3 length: 13 residues. CDR1 SNHLY and CDR2 FYNNEI come from the germline V gene. CDR3 bases: TGTGCCGGCAGTGAAGCATGGGGTACTGAAGCTTTCTTT. It yields the protein CAGSEAWGTEAFF.

The chain links TRBV28 to TRBJ2-1, with a possible D match to TRBD2 (5 bases). Trimming cost V 1 base and J 5 bases, with 27 bases left between them. The germline V gene has CDR1 MDHEN and CDR2 SYDVKM. This CDR3 comprises 20 residues. CDR3 nucleotide sequence: TGTGCCAGCAGTTTATCCAACGGGATCCCCGGGTCTTCTGGGCACAATGAGCAGTTCTTC. It yields the protein CASSLSNGIPGSSGHNEQFF.

At least ten counts were recorded for this clonotype. The gene calls are TRBV18 and TRBJ2-3, with 10 bases aligning to TRBD2. Germline V CDR1 and CDR2: KGHSH, LQKENI. The CDR3 consists of 16 residues. The J segment lost 9 bases and the V segment lost 3 bases, leaving 12 bases of the junction unmatched. The CDR3 protein is CASSPSSGRAEDTQYF. CDR3 coding DNA: TGTGCCAGCTCACCGTCTAGCGGGAGAGCTGAAGACACGCAGTATTTT.

This clonotype was observed at least ten times. This CDR3 reads CSVVQTGDQPQHF. Here the CDR3 DNA reads TGCAGCGTTGTCCAGACTGGGGATCAGCCCCAGCATTTT. The chain combines TRBV29-1 with TRBJ1-5; unclear D gene. V shed 4 bases and J shed 5 bases, with 12 bases lying between them. Germline CDR1 SQVTM, CDR2 ANQGSEA. The CDR3 is 13 amino acids.

This rearrangement joins TRBV27 to TRBJ2-7, with 12 bases lining up with TRBD2. This CDR3 has 20 amino acids. The germline V gene has CDR1 MNHEY and CDR2 SMNVEV (reference sequence). With 3 bases clipped from V and 0 bases from J, the junction kept 15 bases outside the gene matches. CDR3 bases: TGTGCCAGCAGTTTTTTGCGGACTAGCGGGACCCGCCCTAGCTCCTACGAGCAGTACTTC. It translates to CASSFLRTSGTRPSSYEQYF.

This clonotype was picked up a small number of times. The chain links TRBV29-1 to TRBJ2-1, with TRBD2 matching 8 bases. V shed 2 bases and J 4 bases; nucleotides not matched to a gene: 1. Germline-derived CDR1 and CDR2 are SQVTM and ANQGSEA. The CDR3 length is 13 residues. The CDR3 DNA reads as TGCAGCGTTGAAACTAGCGGATACAATGAGCAGTTCTTC. Translated, it gives CSVETSGYNEQFF.

The gene calls are TRBV20-1 and TRBJ1-6, with TRBD1 as a possible D gene (6 bases). With 0 bases removed from V and 6 bases from J, the gap between germline ends came to 15 bases. The CDR3 length is 16 residues. CDR1 DFQATT and CDR2 SNEGSKA come from the germline V gene (reference sequence). CDR3 in amino acids: CSARDPRTVANSPLHF. The CDR3 nucleotides are TGCAGTGCTAGAGATCCCCGGACAGTGGCTAATTCACCCCTCCACTTT.

The rearrangement uses TRBV4-2 and TRBJ2-7; 7 bases are shared with TRBD2. Germline CDR1 reads LGHNA; CDR2 reads YNFKEQ. V trimming: 1 base; J trimming: 3 bases; junction bases outside the gene matches: 9. This CDR3 contains 16 residues. CDR3 loop: CASSQVLSLAVYEQYF. The CDR3 coding sequence is TGTGCCAGCAGCCAAGTGTTGAGCCTAGCGGTCTACGAGCAGTACTTC.

This clonotype was detected many times. This rearrangement joins TRBV28 to TRBJ1-1; 10 nucleotides agree with TRBD1. This CDR3 spans 12 amino acids. Germline CDR1 is MDHEN and CDR2 is SYDVKM. Losses at the gene ends were 5 bases for V and 11 bases for J; bases not matched to a gene: 5. CDR3 in amino acids: CASSPGTGEAFF. DNA for the CDR3: TGTGCCAGCAGTCCCGGGACAGGGGAGGCTTTCTTT.

This clonotype showed up just a few times. The chain recombines TRBV5-1 with TRBJ2-3; 8 bases align to TRBD2. J lost 0 bases, V lost 0 bases, and 9 bases had no gene match. This CDR3 comprises 18 residues. Germline CDR1 reads SGHRS; CDR2 reads YFSETQ. The CDR3: CASSLAVAGGLSTDTQYF. The CDR3 DNA sequence: TGCGCCAGCAGCTTGGCGGTCGCGGGAGGACTAAGCACAGATACGCAGTATTTT.

This clonotype has ten or more counts. The rearrangement joins TRBV3-1 to TRBJ2-2, with 8 bases fitting TRBD2. J was trimmed by 7 bases and V by 4 bases; bases with no gene match: 11. Germline CDR1 reads LGHDT; CDR2 reads YNNKEL (reference sequence). The CDR3 loop spans 16 amino acids. CDR3 sequence (DNA): TGTGCCAGCAGCCCCCGCCAGCGGGAGAAGGTCGGGGAGCTGTTTTTT. It encodes CASSPRQREKVGELFF.

On this clonotype itself: The germline gene is not matched at one end of the junction; a read error may be the cause. The chain employs TRBV4-1 and TRBJ2-3; TRBD2 matches 7 bases. There are 15 residues in the CDR3. The germline gives CDR1 MGHRA, CDR2 YSYEKL. The CDR3 sequence: CANSHRLAVPDTQYF. The CDR3 nucleotides read TGCGCCAACAGCCACCGACTAGCCGTCCCAGATACGCAGTATTTT.

This clonotype has ten or more counts. The chain combines TRBV7-6 with TRBJ1-1; D not resolved. Germline assignment: CDR1 SGHVS and CDR2 FNYEAQ. The germline V and J ends were trimmed by 5 bases and 1 base, with 8 bases remaining between them. The CDR3 extends over 13 amino acids. The CDR3 sequence: CASSEGPNTEAFF. CDR3 nucleotide sequence: TGTGCCAGCAGCGAAGGACCGAACACTGAAGCTTTCTTT. Full variable domain (missing parts from reference TRBV7-6 and TRBJ1-1): GAGVSQSPRYKVTKRGQDVALRCDPISGHVSLYWYRQALGQGPEFLTYFNYEAQQDKSGLPNDRFSAERPEGSISTLTIQRTEQRDSAMYRCASSEGPNTEAFFGQGTRLTVV.

This clonotype was observed at least ten times. This chain uses TRBV20-1 with TRBJ2-7, with D perhaps matching TRBD2 (8 bases). CDR1 and CDR2 from the germline V gene are DFQATT and SNEGSKA (reference sequence). CDR3 length: 15 amino acids. With 2 bases removed from V and 4 bases from J, the gap between germline ends came to 18 bases. The CDR3 nucleotides read TGCAGTGCTAGATCCGAACAGGGGACTAGGTACGAGCAGTACTTC. Its protein is CSARSEQGTRYEQYF.

V is TRBV20-1 and J is TRBJ1-6, with D unresolved. Trimming removed 3 bases at V and 9 bases at J, with 12 bases between. The germline V gene has CDR1 DFQATT and CDR2 SNEGSKA (reference sequence). The CDR3 runs 13 residues. The CDR3 loop reads CSARDAGISPLHF. The CDR3 nucleotides read TGCAGTGCTAGGGATGCCGGGATTTCACCCCTCCACTTT.

This clonotype has more than one count but fewer than ten. The V gene is TRBV27, the J gene TRBJ1-5, with D perhaps TRBD1 (5 bases). CDR1 MNHEY and CDR2 SMNVEV come from the germline V gene (reference sequence). This CDR3 spans 15 amino acids. Trimming stripped 5 bases from V and 1 base from J, with 12 bases between. In nucleotides, the CDR3 is TGTGCCAGCAGTCCCGGGGCGGCAAGCAATCAGCCCCAGCATTTT. Protein sequence: CASSPGAASNQPQHF.

This clonotype was detected only a few times. J is TRBJ2-5 and V is TRBV20-1; D not certain. This CDR3 has 12 amino acids. The V end was cut by 2 bases, the J end by 9 bases, with 13 bases between. Germline V gives CDR1 DFQATT, CDR2 SNEGSKA (reference sequence). CDR3: CSARYLESAQYF. The CDR3 DNA follows: TGCAGTGCTAGATACCTAGAGAGCGCCCAGTACTTC.

This chain joins TRBV20-1 and TRBJ1-5; TRBD1 matches 9 bases. Germline CDR1 is DFQATT and CDR2 is SNEGSKA (reference sequence). V dropped 0 bases and J dropped 6; count of bases not matched to a gene: 6. This CDR3 has 15 amino acids. This CDR3 reads CSAREGDRDSQPQHF. In DNA, the CDR3 is TGCAGTGCTAGAGAGGGGGACAGGGATAGTCAGCCCCAGCATTTT.